This is a list of T cell receptor beta chains from one sample in a study of cytomegalovirus exposure and HLA in healthy donors. Here immunoSEQ multiplex PCR was the method, and the copy in TCRdb shows in-frame clones only, minus some. The table includes roughly 190,000 clones, about 59% detected once. The sample consisted of PBMCs. The source is a man aged 40-50 years in good health and CMV-seronegative. The CDR3 runs from the conserved cysteine through the conserved F or W. D genes are given only for firm matches. The size entry is marked missing in some rows and otherwise reads once, few, many or a size class.

TRBD1,.,TRBJ1-6,TRBV10-3,TGTGCCATCAGTGAGTGGGACAGCTCCTATAATTCACCCCTCCACTTT,CAISEWDSSYNSPLHF
TRBD1,.,TRBJ1-1,TRBV6-1,TGTGCCAGCAGTGAACCCGGGACAGGCCGGGGTGAAGCTTTCTTT,CASSEPGTGRGEAFF
.,.,TRBJ2-1,TRBV9,TGTGCCAGCAGCGTACTAGCCGATCCGGACAATGAGCAGTTCTTC,CASSVLADPDNEQFF
.,.,TRBJ2-7,TRBV5-4,TGTGCCAGCAGCTTGGTAGAGAGCACCTCCTACGAGCAGTACTTC,CASSLVESTSYEQYF
.,.,TRBJ1-5,TRBV6-1,TGTGCCAGCAGATTACAAATTTATAGCAATCAGCCCCAGCATTTT,CASRLQIYSNQPQHF
.,.,TRBJ2-7,TRBV28,TGTGCCAGCAGTTTAAGGAGCTCCTACGAGCAGTACTTC,CASSLRSSYEQYF
.,.,TRBJ2-5,TRBV6-5,TGTGCCAGCAGTTACCGGGGGGCCGGGGAGACCCAGTACTTC,CASSYRGAGETQYF
TRBD2,few,TRBJ2-1,TRBV19,TGTGCCAGTAGTACTAGCGGGGACTACTACAATGAGCAGTTCTTC,CASSTSGDYYNEQFF
.,.,TRBJ1-5,TRBV27,TGTGCCAGCAGTTTGGCCGGCGGGGTTAATCAGCCCCAGCATTTT,CASSLAGGVNQPQHF
.,few,TRBJ2-5,TRBV27,TGTGCCAGCAGTCCAGACTACGAGGAGACCCAGTACTTC,CASSPDYEETQYF
.,.,TRBJ2-7,TRBV6-1,TGTGCCAGCAGTGAAATAGTTTACGAGCAGTACTTC,CASSEIVYEQYF
TRBD2,.,TRBJ2-1,TRBV6-5,TGTGCCAGCACCCCCGTCTCCGGGACTAAGCAGTTCTTC,CASTPVSGTKQFF
.,.,TRBJ1-6,TRBV5-1,TGCGCCAGCAGCGACTACTTTACAGGGAATTCACCCCTCCACTTT,CASSDYFTGNSPLHF
TRBD1,.,TRBJ2-7,TRBV30,TGTGCCTGGTCCATTGACAGGGAAGGGGAGCAGTACTTC,CAWSIDREGEQYF
TRBD1,once,TRBJ2-5,TRBV12-5,TGTGCTAGTGGTTTGGTAATATGGGACAGGCCTCAAGAGACCCAGTACTTC,CASGLVIWDRPQETQYF
TRBD1,few,TRBJ1-6,TRBV6-1,TGTGCCAGCACCTTCGACAGGGGGTATTCACCCCTCCACTTT,CASTFDRGYSPLHF